This section outlines one T cell receptor beta chain sequence together with its context. Its antigen is as yet unknown. The CDR3 spans 15 residues. V lost 5 bases to trimming and J lost 4 bases; unmatched junction nucleotides: 10. Germline values: CDR1 DFQATT, CDR2 SNEGSKA (reference sequence). These data come from a study of identical twins. Study-wide findings and caveats: Model-predicted out-of-frame TCR alpha sharing fell below observed values in monozygotic twins.

TCRdb processed the 5' RACE reads anew with MiXCR; each CDR3 protein has one entry. This sample has under 500,000 distinct CDR3 sequences, with roughly an eighth found just once. Separately, the same data were catalogued under a study of yellow fever vaccine responses in identical twins.

This clonotype was sampled from a woman younger than 30 in good health. This sequence joins TRBV20-1 and TRBJ2-5; 10 positions match TRBD2. The sequenced sample was CD4+ T cells sorted from blood. The CDR3 sequence is CSAGPSGGVVETQYF. Here the CDR3 DNA reads TGCAGTGCTGGACCCAGCGGGGGGGTTGTAGAGACCCAGTACTTC.